These 30 T cell receptor beta chains came from one sample sequenced in a study of T cell responses to AZD1222 COVID-19 vaccine. Using immunoSEQ multiplex PCR, the repertoire was profiled, and TCRdb retains in-frame clones only, with some absent. This sample has 180,000 or so clones, with around 94% found just once. The specimen was peripheral blood, collected on day 0 of AZD1222 vaccination. The receptors were sampled from an adult in good health.

The chain recombines TRBV19 with TRBJ1-2; D gene unclear. Germline loops: CDR1 LNHDA, CDR2 SQIVND (reference sequence). The length of the CDR3 is 13 residues. V was trimmed by 5 bases and J by 2 bases, leaving 9 bases between them. The CDR3 DNA follows: TGTGCCAGTAGTTTTGGACTGAACTATGGCTACACCTTC. This sequence encodes CASSFGLNYGYTF.

The V and J genes are TRBV6-5 and TRBJ1-1; D is perhaps TRBD1 (6 bases). Trimming pared 2 bases from V and 7 bases from J, leaving 11 bases between. Germline assignment: CDR1 MNHEY and CDR2 SVGAGI. The CDR3 has 13 amino acids. This chain's CDR3 is CASSYRVDSEAFF. The DNA of the CDR3 is TGTGCCAGCAGTTACAGGGTGGACAGTGAAGCTTTCTTT.

The chain links TRBV5-5 to TRBJ1-5; D might be TRBD1 (6 bases). The CDR3 sequence is 15 residues long. Per the germline V gene, CDR1 is SGHKS and CDR2 is YYEKEE (reference sequence). V was pared by 1 base and J by 0 bases, with 8 bases between. CDR3 residues: CASSLTGFSNQPQHF. DNA of the CDR3: TGTGCCAGCAGCTTGACAGGGTTTAGCAATCAGCCCCAGCATTTT.

A single count supports this clone. This chain connects TRBV11-2 to TRBJ2-3; 7 bases are a match to TRBD1. The CDR3 runs to 15 residues. With 0 bases clipped from V and 8 bases from J, the junction kept 8 bases outside the gene matches. Germline V gene lookup returns CDR1 SGHAT and CDR2 FQNNGV. The CDR3 coding sequence is TGTGCCAGCAGCTTAGATTTCACAGGGGTGGGTACGCAGTATTTT. It yields the protein CASSLDFTGVGTQYF.

This clone occurred a few times. The chain combines TRBV18 with TRBJ1-4; no reliable D call. V lost 6 bases and J lost 8, with 10 bases in between. Looked up from germline, CDR1 is KGHSH and CDR2 is LQKENI. This CDR3 is 12 amino acids long. The CDR3 coding sequence is TGTGCCAGCTCGAAGGGCGAAGAAAAACTGTTTTTT. This gives the protein CASSKGEEKLFF.

V usage is TRBV5-4 and J usage is TRBJ2-1; TRBD1 might be the D (5 bases). The V gene lost 0 bases and the J gene lost 1 base, with 8 bases spanning the gap. The CDR3 is 15 residues long. CDR1 is SGHNT and CDR2 is YYREEE in the germline V gene (reference sequence). The CDR3 here is CASSLDQGSYNEQFF. The DNA of the CDR3 is TGTGCCAGCAGCTTGGACCAGGGATCCTACAATGAGCAGTTCTTC.

The rearrangement links TRBV28 to TRBJ2-1; no firm D call. CDR1 is MDHEN, CDR2 SYDVKM, per germline. Trimming removed 8 bases at V and 0 bases at J, with 17 bases between. CDR3 length equals 16 residues. The CDR3 DNA reads as TGTGCCAGCCGCCCCGTGACGCCTAGCTCCTACAATGAGCAGTTCTTC. It yields the protein CASRPVTPSSYNEQFF. Variable domain in full (rest from reference TRBV28 and TRBJ2-1): DVKVTQSSRYLVKRTGEKVFLECVQDMDHENMFWYRQDPGLGLRLIYFSYDVKMKEKGDIPEGYSVSREKKERFSLILESASTNQTSMYLCASRPVTPSSYNEQFFGPGTRLTVL.

The chain carries TRBV19 and TRBJ1-5; D remains ambiguous. CDR1 is LNHDA and CDR2 is SQIVND in the germline V gene (reference sequence). This CDR3 has 15 residues. V dropped 3 bases and J dropped 0 bases, with 9 bases sitting between them. The CDR3 coding sequence is TGTGCCAGTAGTATTAACACCTATAGCAATCAGCCCCAGCATTTT. Translation: CASSINTYSNQPQHF.

J is TRBJ1-5 and V is TRBV12-3 or TRBV12-4; D uncertain. The CDR3 extends over 13 amino acids. The V gene lost 5 bases and the J gene lost 7 bases, with 12 bases spanning the gap. The CDR3 spells CASSQYGRQPQHF. CDR3 coding DNA: TGTGCCAGCAGTCAATATGGTCGACAGCCCCAGCATTTT.

This clone was seen once. The gene calls are TRBV15 and TRBJ1-5; D is unresolved. The V gene's germline CDR1 is LNHNV and CDR2 YYDKDF (reference sequence). V lost 2 bases, J lost 3 bases, and 8 bases lay in between. The CDR3 has 14 amino acids. The CDR3 loop reads CATSRSDFNQPQHF. Written as DNA, the CDR3 is TGTGCCACCAGCAGATCAGACTTCAATCAGCCCCAGCATTTT.

The chain carries TRBV30 and TRBJ1-6; D is unclear. The CDR3 consists of 14 residues. Between the trimmed V and J ends, which lost 7 bases and 8 bases, there was a span of 18 bases. Germline lookup yields CDR1 GTSNPN and CDR2 SVGIG (reference sequence). This CDR3 is CASPGTGSYSPLHF. CDR3 bases: TGTGCCTCCCCGGGCACGGGGAGCTATTCACCCCTCCACTTT. Full variable domain (outside the CDR3, taken from reference TRBV30 and TRBJ1-6): SQTIHQWPATLVQPVGSPLSLECTVEGTSNPNLYWYRQAAGRGLQLLFYSVGIGQISSEVPQNLSASRPQDRQFILSSKKLLLSDSGFYLCASPGTGSYSPLHFGNGTRLTVT.

V is TRBV7-8 and J is TRBJ2-1; weak D call: TRBD2 (6 bases). Germline CDR1 reads SGHVS; CDR2 reads FQNEAQ. V was cut by 7 bases and J by 5 bases, with 21 bases left in between. This CDR3 contains 16 residues. CDR3 protein: CASIRRPGGTDNEQFF. The CDR3 DNA is TGTGCCAGCATTAGACGGCCTGGCGGGACGGACAATGAGCAGTTCTTC.

The V gene is TRBV9, the J gene TRBJ1-4; D gene unclear. In germline, CDR1 is SGDLS, CDR2 YYNGEE. V lost 0 bases, J lost 4 bases, and 10 bases lay in between. There are 15 residues in the CDR3. The CDR3 is CASSVGASLNEKLFF. The CDR3 DNA reads TGTGCCAGCAGCGTAGGTGCAAGCCTTAATGAAAAACTGTTTTTT.

The chain recombines TRBV2 with TRBJ1-1, with a possible D match to TRBD1 (6 bases). CDR3 length: 14 residues. V lost 6 bases, J lost 2 bases, and 13 bases lay in between. Germline V gene sequence: CDR1 SNHLY, CDR2 FYNNEI. The CDR3: CASSQDSSNTEAFF. CDR3 coding DNA: TGTGCCAGCAGCCAGGACAGCTCCAACACTGAAGCTTTCTTT.

This clone has a single count. The chain links TRBV9 to TRBJ2-5; D possibly corresponds to TRBD1 (6 bases). The CDR3 sequence is 14 residues long. CDR1 is SGDLS, CDR2 YYNGEE, per germline. The germline V and J ends were trimmed by 4 bases and 2 bases, with 12 bases remaining between them. CDR3 DNA: TGTGCCAGCAGCCCGAGGACAGCTCAAGAGACCCAGTACTTC. Its protein product is CASSPRTAQETQYF.

The V gene is TRBV4-1, the J gene TRBJ1-5; D possibly corresponds to TRBD1 (6 bases). Germline values: CDR1 MGHRA, CDR2 YSYEKL. Trimming cost V 4 bases and J 5 bases, with 18 bases left between them. The CDR3 contains 16 residues. The CDR3 spells CASSLLGQGLHQPQHF. The CDR3 DNA follows: TGCGCCAGCAGCCTCCTGGGGCAGGGGCTCCATCAGCCCCAGCATTTT.

This chain links TRBV9 with TRBJ2-6; D unresolved. V lost 0 bases, J lost 0 bases, and 7 bases lay in between. The CDR3 is 16 residues long. Germline V gives CDR1 SGDLS, CDR2 YYNGEE. CDR3 sequence reads: CASSVGIRSGANVLTF. The CDR3 coding sequence is TGTGCCAGCAGCGTAGGGATCCGCTCTGGGGCCAACGTCCTGACTTTC.

This chain links TRBV7-9 with TRBJ2-5, with D maybe TRBD1 (5 bases). This CDR3 contains 13 residues. Germline V gene sequence: CDR1 SEHNR, CDR2 FQNEAQ (reference sequence). The V and J ends lost 5 bases and 5 bases respectively, with 12 bases between them. In nucleotides, the CDR3 is TGTGCCAGCAGCCTTCTGGGGCAGGAGACCCAGTACTTC. It specifies CASSLLGQETQYF.

The V call is TRBV6-5, the J call TRBJ2-7; unclear D gene. Germline CDR1 and CDR2: MNHEY and SVGAGI. Trimming pared 0 bases from V and 0 bases from J, leaving 9 bases between. This CDR3 is built from 15 residues. CDR3 nucleotide sequence: TGTGCCAGCAGTTACTCGTCGTCCGGCTCCTACGAGCAGTACTTC. It yields the protein CASSYSSSGSYEQYF.

This rearrangement joins TRBV18 to TRBJ2-5, with D unresolved. There are 12 residues in the CDR3. Germline-derived CDR1 and CDR2 are KGHSH and LQKENI. The ends were cut back, 4 bases at V and 5 bases at J, with 8 bases in the middle. CDR3 nucleotides: TGTGCCAGCTCACTATCTTCGGAGACCCAGTACTTC. As protein: CASSLSSETQYF.

This clone appeared once. The chain joins TRBV7-8 to TRBJ1-2; D uncertain. Germline CDR1 and CDR2: SGHVS and FQNEAQ. V was cut by 5 bases and J by 2 bases, with 18 bases left in between. The CDR3 totals 16 residues. DNA of the CDR3: TGTGCCAGCAGCAAAAGCCAGGTCACCGACAACTATGGCTACACCTTC. It yields the protein CASSKSQVTDNYGYTF.

This clone showed up just once. This chain links TRBV28 with TRBJ1-1; perhaps TRBD1 as D (5 bases). Germline V gives CDR1 MDHEN, CDR2 SYDVKM. The length of the CDR3 is 13 residues. V shed 7 bases and J shed 4 bases, with 13 bases lying between them. This CDR3 is CASTLWGGTEAFF. The DNA of the CDR3 is TGTGCCAGCACCCTTTGGGGGGGCACTGAAGCTTTCTTT.

The chain recombines TRBV5-4 with TRBJ2-7; possibly TRBD1 or TRBD2 for D (6 bases each). Trimming cost V 3 bases and J 3 bases, with 10 bases left between them. The CDR3 contains 13 residues. CDR1 is SGHNT and CDR2 is YYREEE in the germline V gene (reference sequence). CDR3 nucleotides: TGTGCCAGCAGCTCCGGGGGCCTCTACGAGCAGTACTTC. This sequence encodes CASSSGGLYEQYF.

The chain recombines TRBV15 with TRBJ1-2; D not certain. Trimming took off 3 bases at V and 6 bases at J, with 14 bases between the two ends. Germline V lookup: CDR1 LNHNV, CDR2 YYDKDF (reference sequence). The CDR3 has 14 residues. The CDR3 nucleotides read TGTGCCACCAGCAGCAAAGAGGTTTTAGATGGCTACACCTTC. It specifies CATSSKEVLDGYTF. Supplemented by reference TRBV15 and TRBJ1-2, the full variable domain reads DAMVIQNPRYQVTQFGKPVTLSCSQTLNHNVMYWYQQKSSQAPKLLFHYYDKDFNNEADTPDNFQSRRPNTSFCFLDIRSPGLGDTAMYLCATSSKEVLDGYTFGSGTRLTVV.

The chain is built from TRBV7-8 and TRBJ2-7; D perhaps matches TRBD1 (5 bases). Germline V gives CDR1 SGHVS, CDR2 FQNEAQ. The ends were cut back, 2 bases at V and 3 bases at J, with 11 bases in the middle. The CDR3 consists of 14 residues. CDR3 DNA: TGTGCCAGCAGCTTACCGCCAGGGAACTACGAGCAGTACTTC. Amino acids: CASSLPPGNYEQYF. Full variable domain (remainder filled in from reference TRBV7-8 and TRBJ2-7): GAGVSQSPRYKVAKRGQDVALRCDPISGHVSLFWYQQALGQGPEFLTYFQNEAQLDKSGLPSDRFFAERPEGSVSTLKIQRTQQEDSAVYLCASSLPPGNYEQYFGPGTRLTVT.

The chain links TRBV7-9 to TRBJ1-4, with D possibly being TRBD1 (5 bases). V was pared by 10 bases and J by 10 bases, with 13 bases between. Germline CDR1 is SEHNR and CDR2 is FQNEAQ (reference sequence). The CDR3 has 11 amino acids. The DNA for the CDR3 is TGTGCCATACATCAGGGTGGAAAACTGTTTTTT. It codes for CAIHQGGKLFF.

The V and J genes are TRBV10-2 and TRBJ2-1; 7 bases map to TRBD1. The CDR3 has 14 amino acids. Trimming took 8 bases from V and 5 from J; bases not matched to a gene: 9. Germline V gene sequence: CDR1 WSHSY, CDR2 SAAADI. Written as DNA, the CDR3 is TGCGCCAGCTGGCGACGGGACAGTGACAATGAGCAGTTCTTC. Translated, it gives CASWRRDSDNEQFF.

The chain has TRBV3-1 (or the pseudogene TRBV3-2) and TRBJ2-6; 7 nucleotides agree with TRBD2. The germline CDR1 and CDR2 sequences are LGHDT and YNNKEL (reference sequence). Losses at the gene ends were 4 bases for V and 4 bases for J; bases not matched to a gene: 7. CDR3 length equals 16 residues. The CDR3: CASSLLGGSGANVLTF. Here the CDR3 DNA reads TGTGCCAGCAGCCTACTCGGGGGGTCCGGGGCCAACGTCCTGACTTTC.

This clone was found once. The chain recombines TRBV3-1 (or the pseudogene TRBV3-2) with TRBJ2-2; possible D gene TRBD1, 6 bases. Germline loops: CDR1 LGHDT, CDR2 YNNKEL (reference sequence). This CDR3 spans 16 amino acids. With 4 bases removed from V and 2 bases from J, the gap between germline ends came to 14 bases. In DNA, the CDR3 is TGTGCCAGCAGCCTGGGACACACCTATAACACCGGGGAGCTGTTTTTT. Translating it yields CASSLGHTYNTGELFF.

This rearrangement joins TRBV24-1 to TRBJ2-5; D is uncertain. The V gene lost 3 bases and the J gene lost 0 bases, with 13 bases spanning the gap. Germline lookup yields CDR1 KGHDR and CDR2 SFDVKD. The CDR3 covers 16 residues. The DNA of the CDR3 is TGTGCCACCAGTGATCCAAAGGCAGGAGACCAAGAGACCCAGTACTTC. Amino acid sequence: CATSDPKAGDQETQYF.